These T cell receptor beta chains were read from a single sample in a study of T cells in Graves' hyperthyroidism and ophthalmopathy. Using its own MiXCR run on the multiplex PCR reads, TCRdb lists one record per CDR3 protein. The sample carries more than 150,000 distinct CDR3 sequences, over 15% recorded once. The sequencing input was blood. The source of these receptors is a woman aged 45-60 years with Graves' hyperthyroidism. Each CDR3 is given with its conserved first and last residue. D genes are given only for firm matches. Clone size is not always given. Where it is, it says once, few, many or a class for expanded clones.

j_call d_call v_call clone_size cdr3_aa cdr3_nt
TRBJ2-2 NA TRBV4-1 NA CASSQFTGELFF TGCGCCAGCAGCCAGTTTACCGGGGAGCTGTTTTTT
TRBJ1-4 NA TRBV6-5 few CASSYAGGDNEKLFF TGTGCCAGCAGTTACGCGGGCGGGGATAATGAAAAACTGTTTTTT
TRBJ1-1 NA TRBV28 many CASSYRGGKTEAFF TGTGCCAGCAGTTATAGGGGGGGGAAAACTGAAGCTTTCTTT
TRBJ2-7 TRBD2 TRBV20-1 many CSASSSGGAPYEQYF TGCAGTGCTAGCTCCAGCGGGGGGGCCCCCTACGAGCAGTACTTC
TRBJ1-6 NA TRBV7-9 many CASSYADSPLHF TGTGCCAGCAGCTACGCTGATTCACCCCTCCACTTT
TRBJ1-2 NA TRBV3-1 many CASSHRGPLKGDGYTF TGTGCCAGCAGCCACCGCGGCCCTCTCAAGGGCGATGGCTACACCTTC
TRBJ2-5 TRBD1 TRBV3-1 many CASSSGTGMGQETQYF TGTGCCAGCAGCTCCGGGACAGGGATGGGCCAAGAGACCCAGTACTTC
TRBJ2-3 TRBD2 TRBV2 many CASLAGGTDTQYF TGTGCCAGTTTAGCGGGGGGCACAGATACGCAGTATTTT
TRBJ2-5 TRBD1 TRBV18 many CASSLDPGTGLDF TGTGCCAGCTCACTGGATCCCGGGACAGGGCTGGACTTC
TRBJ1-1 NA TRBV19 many CASSLTEGTEAFF TGTGCCAGTAGCCTGACAGAAGGGACTGAAGCTTTCTTT
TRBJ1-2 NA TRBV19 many CASSSNRDGYTF TGTGCCAGTAGTTCCAACAGGGACGGCTACACCTTC
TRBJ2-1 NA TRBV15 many CATQGNLYNEQFF TGTGCCACCCAAGGGAACCTCTACAATGAGCAGTTCTTC
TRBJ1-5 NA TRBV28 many CASSYNNQPQHF TGTGCCAGCAGTTACAACAATCAGCCCCAGCATTTT
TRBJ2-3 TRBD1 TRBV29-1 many CSAAQGAHSTDTQYF TGCAGCGCCGCTCAGGGGGCGCATAGCACAGATACGCAGTATTTT
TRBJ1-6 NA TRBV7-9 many CASSLNPYSPLHF TGTGCCAGCAGCTTAAACCCCTATTCACCCCTCCACTTT
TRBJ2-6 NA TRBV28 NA CASSQVSGANVLTF TGTGCCAGCAGTCAGGTCTCTGGGGCCAACGTCCTGACTTTC
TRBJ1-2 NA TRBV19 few CASSMWGIQPRSENYGYTF TGTGCCAGTAGTATGTGGGGGATACAGCCGCGATCGGAAAACTATGGCTACACCTTC
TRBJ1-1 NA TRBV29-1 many CSVARSGEATEAFF TGCAGCGTTGCCAGGTCGGGGGAGGCGACTGAAGCTTTCTTT
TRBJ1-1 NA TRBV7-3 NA CASSPGRTTEAFF TGTGCCAGCAGCCCGGGGAGGACCACTGAAGCTTTCTTT
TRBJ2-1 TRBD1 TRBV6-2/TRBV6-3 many CASSSDRVYNEQFF TGTGCCAGCAGCTCCGACAGGGTTTACAATGAGCAGTTCTTC
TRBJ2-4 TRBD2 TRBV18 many CASSKGLADGNYVNIQYF TGTGCCAGCTCAAAAGGACTAGCGGACGGAAATTATGTGAACATTCAGTACTTC
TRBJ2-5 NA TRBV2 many CASSGGRKETQYF TGTGCCAGCAGTGGGGGCAGGAAAGAGACCCAGTACTTC
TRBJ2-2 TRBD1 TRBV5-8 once CASSPTGGSNTGELFF TGTGCCAGCAGCCCAACAGGGGGCAGTAACACCGGGGAGCTGTTTTTT
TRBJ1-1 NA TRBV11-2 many CASSLQNTEAFF TGTGCCAGCAGCCTACAGAACACTGAAGCTTTCTTT
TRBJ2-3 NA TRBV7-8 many CASSFREGTDTQYF TGTGCCAGCAGCTTTAGGGAGGGCACAGATACGCAGTATTTT
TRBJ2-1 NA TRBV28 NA CAISKGSAYNEQFF TGTGCCATCTCAAAGGGGTCGGCCTACAATGAGCAGTTCTTC
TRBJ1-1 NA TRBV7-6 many CASSLTDGTEAFF TGTGCCAGCAGCTTAACAGACGGCACTGAAGCTTTCTTT
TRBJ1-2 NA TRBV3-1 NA CASSQDRNSRIGYGYTF TGTGCCAGCAGCCAAGATAGGAACTCCCGTATTGGGTATGGCTACACCTTC
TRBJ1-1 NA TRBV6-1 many CASTRDTLNTEAFF TGTGCCAGCACCCGGGACACCCTGAACACTGAAGCTTTCTTT
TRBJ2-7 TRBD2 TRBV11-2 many CASSLERGLSYEQYF TGTGCCAGCAGTTTAGAGCGGGGGCTCTCCTACGAGCAGTACTTC
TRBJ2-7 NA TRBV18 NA CASSPNKGYEQYF TGTGCCAGCTCACCAAACAAGGGTTACGAGCAGTACTTC
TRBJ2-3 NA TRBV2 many CASSVDSRGADTQYF TGTGCCAGCAGTGTAGACTCCCGGGGCGCAGATACGCAGTATTTT
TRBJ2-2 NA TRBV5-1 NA CASSAKVAGELFF TGCGCCAGCAGCGCTAAGGTAGCCGGGGAGCTGTTTTTT
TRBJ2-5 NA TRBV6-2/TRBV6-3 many CASSYVGGYQETQYF TGTGCCAGCAGTTATGTAGGGGGATACCAAGAGACCCAGTACTTC
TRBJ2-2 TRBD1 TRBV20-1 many CSASSQGAQTGELFF TGCAGTGCTAGTTCCCAGGGGGCGCAAACCGGGGAGCTGTTTTTT
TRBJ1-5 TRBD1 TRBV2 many CASSQHGTGIQPQHF TGTGCCAGCAGCCAGCACGGGACAGGGATCCAGCCCCAGCATTTT
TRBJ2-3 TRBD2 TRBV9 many CASSSPIGLAADTQYF TGTGCCAGCAGCTCCCCCATTGGACTAGCCGCAGATACGCAGTATTTT
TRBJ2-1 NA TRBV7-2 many CASSLIGTLPYGEQFF TGTGCCAGCAGCTTAATCGGGACACTCCCTTACGGTGAGCAGTTCTTC
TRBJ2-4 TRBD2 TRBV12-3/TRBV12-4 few CASRDSGGGNIQYF TGTGCCAGCAGAGATAGCGGGGGGGGAAACATTCAGTACTTC
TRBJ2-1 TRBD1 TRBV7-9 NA CASSRRTGGYNEQFF TGTGCCAGCAGCCGTCGGACAGGGGGCTACAATGAGCAGTTCTTC
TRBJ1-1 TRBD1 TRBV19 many CASTWGQPKNTEAFF TGTGCCAGTACCTGGGGACAGCCGAAGAACACTGAAGCTTTCTTT
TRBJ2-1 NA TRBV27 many CASSLGPGDEQFF TGTGCCAGCAGTTTAGGGCCTGGGGATGAGCAGTTCTTC
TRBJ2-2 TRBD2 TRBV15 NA CATSRLKRELHANTGELFF TGTGCCACCAGCAGACTCAAGCGGGAGTTACACGCGAACACCGGGGAGCTGTTTTTT
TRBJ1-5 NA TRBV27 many CASSLLGAYSNQPQHF TGTGCCAGCAGTTTATTAGGGGCCTATAGCAATCAGCCCCAGCATTTT
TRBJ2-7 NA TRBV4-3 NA CASSQDQGFGGEQYF TGCGCCAGCAGCCAAGATCAGGGATTCGGGGGCGAGCAGTACTTC
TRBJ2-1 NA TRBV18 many CASSPREKGQQFF TGTGCCAGCTCACCCCGCGAAAAGGGTCAGCAGTTCTTC